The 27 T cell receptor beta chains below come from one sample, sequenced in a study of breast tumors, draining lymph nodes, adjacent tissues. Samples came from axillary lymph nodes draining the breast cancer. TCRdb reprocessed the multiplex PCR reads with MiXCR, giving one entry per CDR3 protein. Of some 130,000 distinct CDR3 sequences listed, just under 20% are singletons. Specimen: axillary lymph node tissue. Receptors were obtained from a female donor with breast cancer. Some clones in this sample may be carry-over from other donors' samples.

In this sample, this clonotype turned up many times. CDR3 protein: CASSSNPGWETQYF. The DNA of the CDR3 is TGTGCCAGCAGCTCCAACCCAGGGTGGGAGACCCAGTACTTC. The rearrangement links TRBV7-9 to TRBJ2-5; D might be TRBD1 (5 bases). V lost 4 bases and J 5 bases, leaving 14 bases between the germline ends. Germline lookup yields CDR1 SEHNR and CDR2 FQNEAQ (reference sequence). The CDR3 loop spans 14 amino acids.

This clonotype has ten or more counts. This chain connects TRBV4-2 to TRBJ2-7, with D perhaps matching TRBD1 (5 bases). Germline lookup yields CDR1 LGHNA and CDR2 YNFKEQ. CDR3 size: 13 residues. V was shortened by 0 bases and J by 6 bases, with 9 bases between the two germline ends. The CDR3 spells CASSQEFQGEQYF. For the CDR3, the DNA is TGTGCCAGCAGCCAAGAGTTTCAGGGCGAGCAGTACTTC.

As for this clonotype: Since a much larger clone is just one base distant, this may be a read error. The CDR3 nucleotides are TGTGCCAGCGATCGGGAGGGGGCCGGGGAGCTGTTTTTT. Translated: CASDREGAGELFF. The genes are TRBV2 and TRBJ2-2; 8 bases align to TRBD2. The CDR3 is 13 amino acids. Looked up from germline, CDR1 is SNHLY and CDR2 is FYNNEI. Trimming removed 8 bases from V and 6 bases from J; junction bases left unmatched: 5.

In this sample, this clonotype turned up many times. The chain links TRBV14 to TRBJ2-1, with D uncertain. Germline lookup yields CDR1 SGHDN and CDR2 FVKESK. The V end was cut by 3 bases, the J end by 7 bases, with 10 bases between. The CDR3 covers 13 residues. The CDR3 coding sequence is TGTGCCAGCAGCCATTCCCTTGGGAATGAGCAGTTCTTC. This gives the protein CASSHSLGNEQFF.

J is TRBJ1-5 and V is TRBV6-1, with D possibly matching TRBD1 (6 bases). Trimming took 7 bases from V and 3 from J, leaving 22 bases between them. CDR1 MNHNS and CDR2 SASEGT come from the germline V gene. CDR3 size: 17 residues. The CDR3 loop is CASTPPEGQGNNQPQHF. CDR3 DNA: TGTGCCAGCACTCCCCCCGAGGGGCAGGGGAACAATCAGCCCCAGCATTTT.

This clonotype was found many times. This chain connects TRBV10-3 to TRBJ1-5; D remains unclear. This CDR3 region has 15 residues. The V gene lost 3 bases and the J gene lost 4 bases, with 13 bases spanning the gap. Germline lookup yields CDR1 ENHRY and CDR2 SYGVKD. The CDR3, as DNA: TGTGCCATCAGTGACTACTCCGGGCGGAATCAGCCCCAGCATTTT. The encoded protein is CAISDYSGRNQPQHF.

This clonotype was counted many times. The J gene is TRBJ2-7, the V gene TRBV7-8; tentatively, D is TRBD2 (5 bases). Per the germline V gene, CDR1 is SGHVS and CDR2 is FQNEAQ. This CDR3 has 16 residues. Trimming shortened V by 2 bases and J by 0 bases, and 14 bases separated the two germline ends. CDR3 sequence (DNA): TGTGCCAGCAGCTTACCCGCGGGTGGGAGCTCCTACGAGCAGTACTTC. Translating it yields CASSLPAGGSSYEQYF.

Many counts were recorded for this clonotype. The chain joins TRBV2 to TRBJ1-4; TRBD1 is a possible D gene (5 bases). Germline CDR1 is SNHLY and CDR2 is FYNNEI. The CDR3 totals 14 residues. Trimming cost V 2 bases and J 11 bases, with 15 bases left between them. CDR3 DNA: TGTGCCAGCAGTGAATTTGGGACCCCTGAGAAACTGTTTTTT. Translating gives CASSEFGTPEKLFF. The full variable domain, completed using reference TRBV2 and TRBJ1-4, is EPEVTQTPSHQVTQMGQEVILRCVPISNHLYFYWYRQILGQKVEFLVSFYNNEISEKSEIFDDQFSVERPDGSNFTLKIRSTKLEDSAMYFCASSEFGTPEKLFFGSGTQLSVL.

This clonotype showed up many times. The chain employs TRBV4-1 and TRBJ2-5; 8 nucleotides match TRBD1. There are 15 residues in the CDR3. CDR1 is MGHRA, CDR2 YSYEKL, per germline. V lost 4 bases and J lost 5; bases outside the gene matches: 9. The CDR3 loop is CASSRGQGEGETQYF. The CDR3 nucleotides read TGCGCCAGCAGCCGAGGACAGGGCGAGGGGGAGACCCAGTACTTC.

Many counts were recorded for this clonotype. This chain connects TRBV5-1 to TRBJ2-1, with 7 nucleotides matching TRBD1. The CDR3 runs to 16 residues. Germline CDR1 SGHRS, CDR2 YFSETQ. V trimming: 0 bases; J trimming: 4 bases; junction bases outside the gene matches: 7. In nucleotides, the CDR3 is TGCGCCAGCAGCTTGGACAGGGGTGAAATATACAATGAGCAGTTCTTC. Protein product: CASSLDRGEIYNEQFF.

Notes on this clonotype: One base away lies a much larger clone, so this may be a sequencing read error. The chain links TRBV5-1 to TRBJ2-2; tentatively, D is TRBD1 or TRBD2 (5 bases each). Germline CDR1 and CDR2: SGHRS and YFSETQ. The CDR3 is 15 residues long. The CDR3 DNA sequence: TGCGCCAGCAACCCCGGGACGTCGAACGCCGGGGAGCTGTTTTTT. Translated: CASNPGTSNAGELFF.

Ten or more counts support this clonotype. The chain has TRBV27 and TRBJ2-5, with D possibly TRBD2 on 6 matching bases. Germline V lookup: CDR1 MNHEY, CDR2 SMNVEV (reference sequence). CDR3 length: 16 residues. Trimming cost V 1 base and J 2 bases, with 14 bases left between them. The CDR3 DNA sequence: TGTGCCAGCAGTTTATTCGGGGGACCGGGGCAAGAGACCCAGTACTTC. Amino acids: CASSLFGGPGQETQYF.

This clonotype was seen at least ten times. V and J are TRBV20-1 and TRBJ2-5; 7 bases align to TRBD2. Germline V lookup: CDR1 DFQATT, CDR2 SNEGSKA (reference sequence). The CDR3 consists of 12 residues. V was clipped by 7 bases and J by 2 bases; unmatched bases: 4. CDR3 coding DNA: TGCAGTGTTGGTAGCGGGCAAGAGACCCAGTACTTC. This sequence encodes CSVGSGQETQYF.

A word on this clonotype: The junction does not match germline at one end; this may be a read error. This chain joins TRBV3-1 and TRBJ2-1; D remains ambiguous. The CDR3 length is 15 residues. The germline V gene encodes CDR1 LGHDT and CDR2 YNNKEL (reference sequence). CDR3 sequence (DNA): TGTGCCAGCCCCCTATGTACAGACTCCTACAATGAGCAGCTCTTC. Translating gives CASPLCTDSYNEQLF.

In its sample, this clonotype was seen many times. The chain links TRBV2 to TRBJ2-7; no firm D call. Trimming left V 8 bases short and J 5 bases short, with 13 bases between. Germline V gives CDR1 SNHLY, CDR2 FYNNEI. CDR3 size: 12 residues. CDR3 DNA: TGTGCCAGCGGAGCGATTACGGACGAGCAGTACTTC. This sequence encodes CASGAITDEQYF.

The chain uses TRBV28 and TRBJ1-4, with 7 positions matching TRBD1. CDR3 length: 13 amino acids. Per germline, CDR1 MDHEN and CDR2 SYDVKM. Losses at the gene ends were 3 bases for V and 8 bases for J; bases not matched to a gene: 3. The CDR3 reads CASSLTGREKLFF. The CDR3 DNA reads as TGTGCCAGCAGTTTGACAGGGCGGGAAAAACTGTTTTTT.

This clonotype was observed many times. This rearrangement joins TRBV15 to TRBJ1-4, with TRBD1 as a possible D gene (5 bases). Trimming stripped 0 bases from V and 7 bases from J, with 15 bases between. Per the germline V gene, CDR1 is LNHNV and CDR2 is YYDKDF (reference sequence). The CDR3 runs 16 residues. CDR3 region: CATSRDRQGIFEKLFF. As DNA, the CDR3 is TGTGCCACCAGCAGAGATCGGCAGGGCATCTTTGAAAAACTGTTTTTT.

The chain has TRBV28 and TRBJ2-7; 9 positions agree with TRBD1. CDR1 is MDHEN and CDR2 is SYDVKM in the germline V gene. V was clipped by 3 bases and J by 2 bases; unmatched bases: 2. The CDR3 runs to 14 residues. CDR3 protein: CASSFWTGAYEQYF. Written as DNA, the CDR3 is TGTGCCAGCAGTTTCTGGACAGGGGCCTACGAGCAGTACTTC.

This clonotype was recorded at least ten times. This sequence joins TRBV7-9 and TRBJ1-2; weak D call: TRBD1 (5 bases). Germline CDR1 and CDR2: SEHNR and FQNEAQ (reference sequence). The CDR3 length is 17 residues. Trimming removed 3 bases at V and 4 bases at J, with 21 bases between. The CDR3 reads CASSFFIGADSLYGYTF. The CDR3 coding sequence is TGTGCCAGCAGCTTTTTTATTGGGGCCGACTCCCTCTATGGCTACACCTTC.

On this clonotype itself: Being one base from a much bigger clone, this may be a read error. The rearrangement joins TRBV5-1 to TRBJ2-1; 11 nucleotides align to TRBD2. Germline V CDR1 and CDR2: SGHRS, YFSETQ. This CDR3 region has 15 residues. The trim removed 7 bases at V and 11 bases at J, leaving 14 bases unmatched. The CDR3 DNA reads TGCGCCAGCGCCTCGGGACTAGCGGCGGAAGGTCAGCAGTTCTTC. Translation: CASASGLAAEGQQFF.

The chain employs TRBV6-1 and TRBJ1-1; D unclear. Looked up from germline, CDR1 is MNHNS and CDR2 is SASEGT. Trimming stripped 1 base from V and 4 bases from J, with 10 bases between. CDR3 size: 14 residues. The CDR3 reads CASSEGEEGTEAFF. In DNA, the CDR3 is TGTGCCAGCAGTGAAGGGGAAGAGGGCACTGAAGCTTTCTTT.

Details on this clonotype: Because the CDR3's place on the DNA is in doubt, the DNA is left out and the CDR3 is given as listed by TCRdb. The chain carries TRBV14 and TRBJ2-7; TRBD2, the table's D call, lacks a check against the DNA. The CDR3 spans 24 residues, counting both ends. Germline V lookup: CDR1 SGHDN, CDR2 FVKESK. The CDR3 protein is CAHPEDSSFYICSASGGAVIRQYF.

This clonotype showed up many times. The CDR3 DNA sequence: TGTGCCAGCAGTGTTCAGCTCAAGAGGACCCAGTACTTC. Translating it yields CASSVQLKRTQYF. The chain links TRBV2 to TRBJ2-5; D ambiguous. CDR3 length: 13 residues. Trimming took 4 bases from V and 7 from J, leaving 13 bases between them. The germline CDR1 and CDR2 sequences are SNHLY and FYNNEI.

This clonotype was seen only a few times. The CDR3 loop reads CASSLGLALGETQYF. In DNA, the CDR3 is TGTGCCAGCAGTTTAGGCCTAGCGTTGGGAGAGACCCAGTACTTC. The genes are TRBV28 and TRBJ2-5, with D possibly being TRBD2 (6 bases). V was pared by 2 bases and J by 4 bases, with 14 bases between. The germline V gene encodes CDR1 MDHEN and CDR2 SYDVKM. The CDR3 has 15 residues.

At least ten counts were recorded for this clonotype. The CDR3 region is CASSAGRGQPQHF. In nucleotides, the CDR3 is TGTGCCAGCAGTGCGGGGAGGGGGCAGCCCCAGCATTTT. The V call is TRBV2, the J call TRBJ1-5; D possibly corresponds to TRBD1 (6 bases). V lost 4 bases, J lost 7 bases, and 11 bases lay in between. This CDR3 region has 13 residues. CDR1 is SNHLY, CDR2 FYNNEI, per germline. The full variable domain, with the rest looked up from reference TRBV2 and TRBJ1-5, is EPEVTQTPSHQVTQMGQEVILRCVPISNHLYFYWYRQILGQKVEFLVSFYNNEISEKSEIFDDQFSVERPDGSNFTLKIRSTKLEDSAMYFCASSAGRGQPQHFGDGTRLSIL.

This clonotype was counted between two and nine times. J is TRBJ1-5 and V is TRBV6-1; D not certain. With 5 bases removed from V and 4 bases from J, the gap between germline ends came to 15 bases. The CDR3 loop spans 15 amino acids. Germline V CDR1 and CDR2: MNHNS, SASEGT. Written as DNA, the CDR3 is TGTGCCAGCAGTCAGGAGGCGAGGGCGAATCAGCCCCAGCATTTT. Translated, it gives CASSQEARANQPQHF.

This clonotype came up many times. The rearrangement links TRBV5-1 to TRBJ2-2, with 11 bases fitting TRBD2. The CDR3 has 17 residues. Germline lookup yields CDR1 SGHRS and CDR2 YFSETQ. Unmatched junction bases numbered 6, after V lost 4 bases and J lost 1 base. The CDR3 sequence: CASSRGLAVWNTGELFF. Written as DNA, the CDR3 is TGCGCCAGCAGCAGGGGACTAGCGGTTTGGAACACCGGGGAGCTGTTTTTT.